This TCR beta chain comes out of a study of blood T cell repertoires in COVID-19. As for the study in general: Acute and convalescent COVID-19 specimens originated in the United States, Italy and Spain.

V shed 4 bases and J 2 bases; nucleotides not matched to a gene: 7. Germline assignment: CDR1 MGHRA and CDR2 YSYEKL. The CDR3 is 15 amino acids. Original processing methods: Reference gene primer amplification in the assay estimated nucleated cell counts. Some clones are missing from TCRdb's copy, which holds only in-frame ones; the method was immunoSEQ multiplex PCR. V and J calls and clone size come straight from that table; D and trimming were deduced from the DNA. The top ten hold 5.5% to 8% of the sample, which has tens of thousands of clones, around 84% seen once. The V call is TRBV4-1, the J call TRBJ1-2, with 7 positions matching TRBD1. Sequenced material: peripheral blood. The receptor was isolated from a man between 45 and 60 years old with active COVID-19. This chain's CDR3 is CASSPGQMSNYGYTF. CDR3 coding DNA: TGCGCCAGCAGCCCGGGACAGATGTCAAACTATGGCTACACCTTC.